This TCR beta chain was retrieved from a study of T cells in Graves' hyperthyroidism and ophthalmopathy. Overall study results and limits: Most expanded thyroid clonotypes above 0.001 also appeared in blood.

V dropped 5 bases and J dropped 5; count of bases not matched to a gene: 21. Germline V gene lookup returns CDR1 PRHDT and CDR2 FYEKMQ (reference sequence). The CDR3 is made up of 19 amino acids. TCR beta CDR3 region amplification was performed from RNA transcripts. The TCR CDR3 was amplified in a first-round RT-PCR using the HTBI primer set. A single record per CDR3 protein comes from TCRdb applying MiXCR to the multiplex PCR reads. Altogether hundreds of thousands of distinct CDR3 sequences are present, around 21% being singletons, with the ten largest covering about 34%. This clonotype was detected only a few times. The antigen remains undetermined. Disease lasting under 3 months, a NOSPECS grade of at least 4, and a Clinical Activity Score of at least 3 were features of the ophthalmopathy patients. The diagnoses drew upon clinical symptoms, serum thyroxine and TRAb, thyroid ultrasound and orbital computed tomography.

This receptor was taken from a man aged 25-45 years with Graves' ophthalmopathy. This chain joins TRBV13 and TRBJ2-3, with 8 bases identical to TRBD2. Sequences were obtained from blood. The CDR3 here is CASSRLGAGSGSRIDTQYF. The DNA of the CDR3 is TGTGCCAGCAGCCGCCTCGGGGCTGGGAGCGGGAGTAGGATAGATACGCAGTATTTT. The variable domain in full, with the rest retrieved from reference TRBV13 and TRBJ2-3, is AAGVIQSPRHLIKEKRETATLKCYPIPRHDTVYWYQQGPGQDPQFLISFYEKMQSDKGSIPDRFSAQQFSDYHSELNMSSLELGDSALYFCASSRLGAGSGSRIDTQYFGPGTRLTVL.